This T cell receptor beta chain originates from a study of shared clonotypes between healthy human individuals. V lost 6 bases, J lost 4 bases, and 3 bases stayed unmatched. The CDR3 runs 14 residues. Germline CDR1 and CDR2: MNHEY and SMNVEV (reference sequence). Data came from immunoSEQ multiplex PCR; TCRdb stores just in-frame clones and leaves some out. The sample shows more than 450,000 clones, 79% of them seen only once. The receptor was derived from a woman between 35 and 50 years old in good health. Some clones in this sample may be carry-over from other donors' samples. The chain carries TRBV27 and TRBJ2-5; 12 bases map to TRBD1. The sample comprised PBMCs. CDR3 amino acids: CASSRDRGRETQYF. Here the CDR3 DNA reads TGTGCCAGCAGCCGGGACAGGGGGCGAGAGACCCAGTACTTC.